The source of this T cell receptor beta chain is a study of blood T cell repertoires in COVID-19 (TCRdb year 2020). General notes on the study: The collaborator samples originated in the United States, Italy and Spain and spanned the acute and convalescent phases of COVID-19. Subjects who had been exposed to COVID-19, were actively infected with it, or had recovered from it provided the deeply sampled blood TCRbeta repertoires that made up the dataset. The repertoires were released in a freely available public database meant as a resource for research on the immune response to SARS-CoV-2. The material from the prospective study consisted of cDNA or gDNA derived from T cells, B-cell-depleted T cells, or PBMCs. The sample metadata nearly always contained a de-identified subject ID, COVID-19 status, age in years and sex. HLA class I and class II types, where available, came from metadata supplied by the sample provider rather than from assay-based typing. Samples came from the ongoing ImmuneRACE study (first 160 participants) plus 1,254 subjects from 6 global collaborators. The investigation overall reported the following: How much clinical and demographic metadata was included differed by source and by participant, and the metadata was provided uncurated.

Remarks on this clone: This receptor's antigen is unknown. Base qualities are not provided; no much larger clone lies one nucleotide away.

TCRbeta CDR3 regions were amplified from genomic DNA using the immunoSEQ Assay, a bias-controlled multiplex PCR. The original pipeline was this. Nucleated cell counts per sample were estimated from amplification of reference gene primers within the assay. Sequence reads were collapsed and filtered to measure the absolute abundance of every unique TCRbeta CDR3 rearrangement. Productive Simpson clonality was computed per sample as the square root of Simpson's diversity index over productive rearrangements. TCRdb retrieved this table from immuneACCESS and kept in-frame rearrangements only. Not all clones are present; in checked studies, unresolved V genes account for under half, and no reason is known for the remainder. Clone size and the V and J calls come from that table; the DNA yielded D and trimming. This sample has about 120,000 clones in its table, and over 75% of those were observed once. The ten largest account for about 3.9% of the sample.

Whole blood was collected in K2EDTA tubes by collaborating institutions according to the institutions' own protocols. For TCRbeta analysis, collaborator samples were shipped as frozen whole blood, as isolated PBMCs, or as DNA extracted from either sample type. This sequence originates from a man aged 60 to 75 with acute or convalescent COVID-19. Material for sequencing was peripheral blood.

The bases are TGTGCCAGCAGTTTCCAGGGGGCGTCTTTCTTT. Translated, it reads CASSFQGASFF. Recombination connected TRBV6-5 to TRBJ1-1, and 8 bases in between align with TRBD1. The CDR3 goes from the cysteine to the phenylalanine over 11 residues. This entry keeps only the CDR3 DNA: 33 bases, framed from base 1. Looking up the germline V gene yields CDR1 MNHEY and CDR2 SVGAGI. From V the trimming removes 4 bases and from J it removes 12 bases, while the gene matches leave 4 bases of the junction unaccounted for.